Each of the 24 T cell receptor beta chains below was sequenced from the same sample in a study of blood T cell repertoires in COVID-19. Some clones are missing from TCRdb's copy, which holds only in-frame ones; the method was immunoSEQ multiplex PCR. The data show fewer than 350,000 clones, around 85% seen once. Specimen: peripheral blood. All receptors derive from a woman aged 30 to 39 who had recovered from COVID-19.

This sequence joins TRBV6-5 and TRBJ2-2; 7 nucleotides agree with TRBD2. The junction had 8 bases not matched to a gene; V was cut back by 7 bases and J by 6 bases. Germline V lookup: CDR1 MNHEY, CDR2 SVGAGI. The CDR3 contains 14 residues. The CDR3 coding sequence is TGTGCCAGCACCCTCACTCGGGGGGCCGGGGAGCTGTTTTTT. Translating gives CASTLTRGAGELFF.

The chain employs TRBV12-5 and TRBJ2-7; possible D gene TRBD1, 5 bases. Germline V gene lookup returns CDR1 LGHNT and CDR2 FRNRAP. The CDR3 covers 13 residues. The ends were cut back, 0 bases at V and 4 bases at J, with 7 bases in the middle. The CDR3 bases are TGTGCTAGTGGTTTGGTAAGGGGATACGAGCAGTACTTC. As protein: CASGLVRGYEQYF.

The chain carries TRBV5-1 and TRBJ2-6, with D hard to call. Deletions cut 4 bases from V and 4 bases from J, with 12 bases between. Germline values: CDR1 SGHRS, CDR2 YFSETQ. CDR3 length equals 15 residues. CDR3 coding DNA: TGCGCCAGCAGCCCCTCTATAACGGGGGCCAACGTCCTGACTTTC. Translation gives CASSPSITGANVLTF.

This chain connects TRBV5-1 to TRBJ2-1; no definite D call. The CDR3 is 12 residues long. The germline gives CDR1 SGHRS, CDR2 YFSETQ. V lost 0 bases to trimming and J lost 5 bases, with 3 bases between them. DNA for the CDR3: TGCGCCAGCAGCTTGGGAGACAATGAGCAGTTCTTC. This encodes CASSLGDNEQFF. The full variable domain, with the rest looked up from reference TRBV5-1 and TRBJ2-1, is KAGVTQTPRYLIKTRGQQVTLSCSPISGHRSVSWYQQTPGQGLQFLFEYFSETQRNKGNFPGRFSGRQFSNSRSEMNVSTLELGDSALYLCASSLGDNEQFFGPGTRLTVL.

CDR3 DNA: TGTGCCACCAGCAGGCCTACGGGTGGTTTAAACACCATATATTTT. Amino acids: CATSRPTGGLNTIYF. The chain combines TRBV15 with TRBJ1-3; D unclear. V lost 3 bases to trimming and J lost 6 bases, with 15 bases between them. The CDR3 is 15 amino acids. Germline V lookup: CDR1 LNHNV, CDR2 YYDKDF (reference sequence).

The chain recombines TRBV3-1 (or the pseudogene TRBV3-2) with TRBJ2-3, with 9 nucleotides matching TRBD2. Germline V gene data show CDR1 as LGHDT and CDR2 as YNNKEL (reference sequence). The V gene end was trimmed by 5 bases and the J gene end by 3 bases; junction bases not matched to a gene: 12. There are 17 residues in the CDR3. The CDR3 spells CASSSSRTSVFTDTQYF. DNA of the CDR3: TGTGCCAGCAGCTCAAGCAGGACTAGCGTATTTACAGATACGCAGTATTTT.

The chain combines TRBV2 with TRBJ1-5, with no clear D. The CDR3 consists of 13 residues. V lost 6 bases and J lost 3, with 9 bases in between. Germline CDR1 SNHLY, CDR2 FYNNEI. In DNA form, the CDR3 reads TGTGCCAGCAGAACAGAAACCAATCAGCCCCAGCATTTT. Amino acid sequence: CASRTETNQPQHF.

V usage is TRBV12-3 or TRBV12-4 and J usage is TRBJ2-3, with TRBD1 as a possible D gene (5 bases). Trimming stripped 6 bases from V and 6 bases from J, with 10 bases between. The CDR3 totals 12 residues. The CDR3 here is CASSRTSDTQYF. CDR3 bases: TGTGCCAGCAGCCGGACATCCGATACGCAGTATTTT.

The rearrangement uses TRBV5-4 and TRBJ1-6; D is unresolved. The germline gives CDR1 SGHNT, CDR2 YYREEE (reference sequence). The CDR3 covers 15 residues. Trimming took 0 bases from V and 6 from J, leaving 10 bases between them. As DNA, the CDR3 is TGTGCCAGCAGCTTGGGGGCTGTGGGTAATTCACCCCTCCACTTT. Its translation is CASSLGAVGNSPLHF.

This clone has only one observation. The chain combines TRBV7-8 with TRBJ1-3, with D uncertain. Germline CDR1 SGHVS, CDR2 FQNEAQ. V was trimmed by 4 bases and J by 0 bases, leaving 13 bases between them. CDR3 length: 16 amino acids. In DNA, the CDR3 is TGTGCCAGCAGCTCTTACACGCTCCTCTCTGGAAACACCATATATTTT. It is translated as CASSSYTLLSGNTIYF.

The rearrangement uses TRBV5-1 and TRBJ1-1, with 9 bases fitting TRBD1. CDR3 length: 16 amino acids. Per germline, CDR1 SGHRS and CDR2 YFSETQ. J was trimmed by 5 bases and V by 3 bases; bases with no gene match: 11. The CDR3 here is CASSSGQGKGVTEAFF. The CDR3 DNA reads TGCGCCAGCAGCTCGGGACAGGGAAAGGGTGTTACTGAAGCTTTCTTT.

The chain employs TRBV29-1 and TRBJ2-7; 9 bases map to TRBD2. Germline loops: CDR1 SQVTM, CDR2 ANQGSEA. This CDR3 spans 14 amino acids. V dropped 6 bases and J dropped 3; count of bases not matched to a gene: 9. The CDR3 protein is CSVLSGSVIYEQYF. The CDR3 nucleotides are TGCAGCGTGCTTAGCGGGAGTGTAATCTACGAGCAGTACTTC.

This chain's CDR3 is CASSLEAGMYSPLHF. The CDR3 DNA reads TGTGCCAGCAGCTTAGAGGCAGGGATGTATTCACCCCTCCACTTT. V is TRBV11-2 and J is TRBJ1-6, with D possibly being TRBD1 (5 bases). The CDR3 is 15 amino acids. Trimming removed 0 bases from V and 8 bases from J, with 11 bases in between. Germline V gives CDR1 SGHAT, CDR2 FQNNGV.

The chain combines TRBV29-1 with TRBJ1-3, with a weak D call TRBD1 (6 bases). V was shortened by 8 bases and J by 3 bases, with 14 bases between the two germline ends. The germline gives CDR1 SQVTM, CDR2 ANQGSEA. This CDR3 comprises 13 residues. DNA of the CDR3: TGCAGCAGCGTACAGGGAAGTGGAAACACCATATATTTT. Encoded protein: CSSVQGSGNTIYF. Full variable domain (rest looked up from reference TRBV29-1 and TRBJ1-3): SAVISQKPSRDICQRGTSLTIQCQVDSQVTMMFWYRQQPGQSLTLIATANQGSEATYESGFVIDKFPISRPNLTFSTLTVSNMSPEDSSIYLCSSVQGSGNTIYFGEGSWLTVV.

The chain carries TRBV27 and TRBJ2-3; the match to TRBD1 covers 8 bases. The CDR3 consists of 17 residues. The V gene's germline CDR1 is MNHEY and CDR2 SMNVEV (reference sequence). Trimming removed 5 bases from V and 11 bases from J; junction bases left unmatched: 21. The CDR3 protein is CASSIPGQGSLIRWQYF. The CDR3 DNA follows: TGTGCCAGCAGTATCCCCGGACAGGGCTCGTTGATCCGGTGGCAGTATTTT.

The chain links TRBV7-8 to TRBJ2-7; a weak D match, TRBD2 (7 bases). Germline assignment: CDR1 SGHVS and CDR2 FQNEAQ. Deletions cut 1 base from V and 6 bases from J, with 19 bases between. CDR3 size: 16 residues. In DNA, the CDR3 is TGTGCCAGCAGCTTAGTAAGGGGAGGGGGACGGGGCGAGCAGTACTTC. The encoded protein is CASSLVRGGGRGEQYF.

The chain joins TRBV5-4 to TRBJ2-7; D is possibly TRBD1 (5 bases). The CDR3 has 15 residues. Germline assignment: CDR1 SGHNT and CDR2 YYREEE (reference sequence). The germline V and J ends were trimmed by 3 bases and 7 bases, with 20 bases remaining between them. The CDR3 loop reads CASSSYRNYYEEQYF. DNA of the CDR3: TGTGCCAGCAGCTCGTACAGGAACTACTACGAGGAGCAGTACTTC.

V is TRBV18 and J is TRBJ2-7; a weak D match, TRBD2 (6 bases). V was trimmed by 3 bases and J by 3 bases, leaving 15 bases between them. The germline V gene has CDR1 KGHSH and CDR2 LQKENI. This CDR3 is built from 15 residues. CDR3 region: CASSPSAGRHYEQYF. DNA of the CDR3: TGTGCCAGCTCACCCTCAGCGGGCAGGCACTACGAGCAGTACTTC.

The CDR3 DNA follows: TGTGCCAGTAGTATTAGGCAGGGGAGTCGGGAGACCCAGTACTTC. Its translation: CASSIRQGSRETQYF. This chain links TRBV19 with TRBJ2-5; D is possibly TRBD1 (6 bases). The CDR3 has 15 amino acids. Per the germline V gene, CDR1 is LNHDA and CDR2 is SQIVND (reference sequence). The V end lost 3 bases, the J end lost 5 bases, and 16 bases lay between the germline ends.

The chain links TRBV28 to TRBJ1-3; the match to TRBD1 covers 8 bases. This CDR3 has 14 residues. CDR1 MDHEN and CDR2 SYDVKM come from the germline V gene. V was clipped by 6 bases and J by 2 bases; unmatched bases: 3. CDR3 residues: CASRPGGPGNTIYF. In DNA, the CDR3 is TGTGCCAGCAGGCCAGGGGGCCCTGGAAACACCATATATTTT.

The CDR3 nucleotides read TGTGCCAGCAGTTACTCGGGGGGGTCTCCCTATGGCTACACCTTC. Translating it yields CASSYSGGSPYGYTF. This chain connects TRBV6-5 to TRBJ1-2; tentative D call: TRBD1 (5 bases). The CDR3 totals 15 residues. Germline V CDR1 and CDR2: MNHEY, SVGAGI. The V end lost 0 bases, the J end lost 4 bases, and 12 bases lay between the germline ends.

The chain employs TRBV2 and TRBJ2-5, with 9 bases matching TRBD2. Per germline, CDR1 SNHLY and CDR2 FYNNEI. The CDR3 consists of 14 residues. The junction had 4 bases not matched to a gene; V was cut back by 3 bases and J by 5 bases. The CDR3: CASSEAGGLETQYF. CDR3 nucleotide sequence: TGTGCCAGCAGTGAGGCGGGGGGGCTGGAGACCCAGTACTTC.

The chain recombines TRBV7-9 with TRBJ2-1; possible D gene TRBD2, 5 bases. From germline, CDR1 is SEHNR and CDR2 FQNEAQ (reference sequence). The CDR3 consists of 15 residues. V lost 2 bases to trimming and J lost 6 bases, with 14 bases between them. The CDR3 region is CASSLYLGEFNEQFF. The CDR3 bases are TGTGCCAGCAGCTTATATCTCGGGGAGTTCAATGAGCAGTTCTTC.

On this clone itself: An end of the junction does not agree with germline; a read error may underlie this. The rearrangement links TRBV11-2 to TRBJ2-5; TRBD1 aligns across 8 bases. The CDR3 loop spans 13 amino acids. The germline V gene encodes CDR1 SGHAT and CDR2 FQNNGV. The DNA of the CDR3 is TGTGCCAGCAACCCAGGGGGCGGGGACCTCTCCCACTTC. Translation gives CASNPGGGDLSHF.